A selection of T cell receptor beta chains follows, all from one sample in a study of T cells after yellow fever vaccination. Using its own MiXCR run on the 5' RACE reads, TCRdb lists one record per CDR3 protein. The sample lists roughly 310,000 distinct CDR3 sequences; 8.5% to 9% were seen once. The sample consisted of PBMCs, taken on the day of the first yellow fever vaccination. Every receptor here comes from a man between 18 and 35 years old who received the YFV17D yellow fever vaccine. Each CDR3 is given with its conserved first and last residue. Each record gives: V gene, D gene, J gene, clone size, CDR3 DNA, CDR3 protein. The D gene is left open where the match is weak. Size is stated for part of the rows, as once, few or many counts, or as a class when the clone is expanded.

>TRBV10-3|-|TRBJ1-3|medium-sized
TGTGCCATCATGAGGGATACGACTGGAAACACCATATATTTT
CAIMRDTTGNTIYF
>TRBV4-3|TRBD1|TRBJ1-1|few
TGCGCCAGCAGCCAGCGACAGGGGAGCACTGAAGCTTTCTTT
CASSQRQGSTEAFF
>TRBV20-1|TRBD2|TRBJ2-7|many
TGCAGTGCTTCGACTAGCGGGGGGGCCGGTTTTAACGAGCAGTACTTC
CSASTSGGAGFNEQYF
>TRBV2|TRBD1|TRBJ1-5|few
TGTGCCACAAGGGACAGCGAGAATCAGCCCCAGCATTTT
CATRDSENQPQHF
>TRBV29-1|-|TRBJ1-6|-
TGCAGCGCATCACAGGGAGCGAATTCACCCCTCCACTTT
CSASQGANSPLHF
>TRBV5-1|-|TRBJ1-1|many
TGCGCCAGCACCGATGTTGGGGGGAGAATGAACACTGAAGCTTTCTTT
CASTDVGGRMNTEAFF
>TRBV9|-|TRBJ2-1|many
TGTGCCAGCAGCGTAGCGGGATCCTACAATGAGCAGTTCTTC
CASSVAGSYNEQFF
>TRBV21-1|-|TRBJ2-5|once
TGTGCCAGCTACCTAGACACCCAGTACTTC
CASYLDTQYF
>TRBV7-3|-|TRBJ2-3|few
TGTGCCAGCAGCTCGCTAAGAGGCGGGGCGAGGGATACGCAGTATTTT
CASSSLRGGARDTQYF
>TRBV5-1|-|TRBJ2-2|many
TGCGCCAGCAGCTTAGTAGGGGCCGACACCGGGGAGCTGTTTTTT
CASSLVGADTGELFF
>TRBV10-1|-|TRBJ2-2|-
TGCGCCAGCAGTGACCCGGGATCTCGGACCGGGGAGCTGTTTTTT
CASSDPGSRTGELFF
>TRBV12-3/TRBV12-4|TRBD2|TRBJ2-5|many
TGTGCCAGCAGCTGGACTAGCGGGGTCTTAGCGGAGACCCAGTACTTC
CASSWTSGVLAETQYF
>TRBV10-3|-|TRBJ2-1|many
TGTGCCGCGCTCGAACCGGGGCTTACCAATGAGCAGTTCTTC
CAALEPGLTNEQFF
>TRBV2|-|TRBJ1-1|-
TGTGCCAGCAGTGAAAGGATAATGAACACTGAAGCTTTCTTT
CASSERIMNTEAFF
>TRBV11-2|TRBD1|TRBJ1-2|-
TGTGCCAGCAGCTCCGGACAGGGGATCTATGGCTACACCTTC
CASSSGQGIYGYTF
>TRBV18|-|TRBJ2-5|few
TGTGCCAGCTCAGGGCCCAACGAACAAGAGACCCAGTACTTC
CASSGPNEQETQYF
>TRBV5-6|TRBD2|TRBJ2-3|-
TGTGCCAGCAGTCGGACTAGCGGGGAACTCCTTTTAAGCACAGATACGCAGTATTTT
CASSRTSGELLLSTDTQYF
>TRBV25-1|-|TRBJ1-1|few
TGTGCCAGCAGTGTAAACCAAGGGGCGGCAGCTGAAGCTTTCTTT
CASSVNQGAAAEAFF
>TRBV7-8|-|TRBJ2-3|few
TGTGCCAGCAGCTTAGGGCGACAGGTCCCAGATACGCAGTATTTT
CASSLGRQVPDTQYF
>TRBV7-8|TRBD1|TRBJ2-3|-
TGTGCCAGCAGCACGACAGGGTACACAGATACGCAGTATTTT
CASSTTGYTDTQYF
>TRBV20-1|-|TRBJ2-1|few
TGCAGTGCTAGTGCCCCGAACCAACCCTACAATGAGCAGTTCTTC
CSASAPNQPYNEQFF
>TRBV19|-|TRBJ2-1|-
TGTGCCAGTAGTATACTGGGAAGCTCCTACAATGAGCAGTTCTTC
CASSILGSSYNEQFF
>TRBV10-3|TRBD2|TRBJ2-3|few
TGTGCCATCAGTGGGCCGACTAGCGGGGGGACAGATACGCAGTATTTT
CAISGPTSGGTDTQYF
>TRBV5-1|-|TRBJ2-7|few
TGCGCCAGCAGCTTCAAGGACGGAAGCTCCTACGAGCAGTACTTC
CASSFKDGSSYEQYF
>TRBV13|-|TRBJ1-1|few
TGTGCCAGCAGCTTAGGTCGGGACGGAGAAGCTTTCTTT
CASSLGRDGEAFF
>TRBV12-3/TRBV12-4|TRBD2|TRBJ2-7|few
TGTGCCAGCAGGGTCGGGGGGTCTGTCGAGCAGTACTTC
CASRVGGSVEQYF
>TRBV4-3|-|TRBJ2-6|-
TGCGCCAGCAGCCACCACAGGTTCTCTGGGGCCAACGTCCTGACTTTC
CASSHHRFSGANVLTF
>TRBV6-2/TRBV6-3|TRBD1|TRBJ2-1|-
TGTGCCAGCAGGCCGCCTCAGGGGGCGCGTATGGGTGATGAGCAGTTCTTC
CASRPPQGARMGDEQFF
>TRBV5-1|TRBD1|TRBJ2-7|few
TGCGCCAGCAGCTTGGTGACAGGGTTTGAGTACGAGCAGTACTTC
CASSLVTGFEYEQYF
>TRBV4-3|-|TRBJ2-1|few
TGCGCCAGCAGCCCCCCCTGGAATAATGAGCAGTTCTTC
CASSPPWNNEQFF
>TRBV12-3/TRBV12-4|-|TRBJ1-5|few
TGTGCCAGCAGTTTCACTGTCCCCCAGCAGGGTCCTTATTCTGGTCAGCCCCAGCATTTT
CASSFTVPQQGPYSGQPQHF
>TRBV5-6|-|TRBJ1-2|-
TGTGCCAGCAGCTTGGTAGGGCAGGACGTCTATGGCTACACCTTC
CASSLVGQDVYGYTF
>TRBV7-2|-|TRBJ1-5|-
TGTGCCAGCAGTCCGGGGCGTACCAGTCAGCCCCAGCATTTT
CASSPGRTSQPQHF
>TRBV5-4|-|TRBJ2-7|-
TGTGCCAGCAAACTCCCCGCGTACTTC
CASKLPAYF
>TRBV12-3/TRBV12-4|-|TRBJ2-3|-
TGTGCCAGCAGTTCTCGGGGTATTACGCAGTATTTT
CASSSRGITQYF
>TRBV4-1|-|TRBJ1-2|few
TGCGCCAGCAGCCAAGATACCGTTGGTGGCTACACCTTC
CASSQDTVGGYTF
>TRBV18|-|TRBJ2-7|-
TGTGCCAGCTCACCACAGGACGGTAACTACGAGCAGTACTTC
CASSPQDGNYEQYF
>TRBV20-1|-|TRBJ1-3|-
TGCAGTGCTAGAAACCTTGGAAACACCATATATTTT
CSARNLGNTIYF
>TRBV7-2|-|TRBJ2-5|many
TGTGCCAGCACCCGAAGAGGAGGAGAGACCCAGTACTTC
CASTRRGGETQYF
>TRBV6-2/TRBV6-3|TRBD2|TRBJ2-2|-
TGTGCCAGCACCACCGTCGGGGGGACCGGGGAGCTGTTTTTT
CASTTVGGTGELFF
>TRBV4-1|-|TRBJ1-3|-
TGCGCCAGCAGCCAAGAAGGGGAGGGGGGGTTCTCTGGAAACACCATATATTTT
CASSQEGEGGFSGNTIYF
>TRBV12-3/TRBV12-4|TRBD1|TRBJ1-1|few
TGTGCCAGCAGTTTCCGACAGGGTGTCACTGAAGCTTTCTTT
CASSFRQGVTEAFF
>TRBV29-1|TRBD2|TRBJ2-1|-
TGCAGCGGGGGAAGGTCTAGCGGGGGGGACAATGAGCAGTTCTTC
CSGGRSSGGDNEQFF
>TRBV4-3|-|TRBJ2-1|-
TGCGCCAGCAGCCAAGACGGATGGGAGGGGGGCGCAGGTGAGCAGTTCTTC
CASSQDGWEGGAGEQFF
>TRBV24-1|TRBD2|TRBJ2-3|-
TGTTCCACCAGTGATTTAGCGGGGAGTAGAACAGATACGCAGTATTTT
CSTSDLAGSRTDTQYF
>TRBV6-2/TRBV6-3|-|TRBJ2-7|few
TGTGCCAGTGATCACGGGAGACCCTCCTACGAGCAGTACTTC
CASDHGRPSYEQYF
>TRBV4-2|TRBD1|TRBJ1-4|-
TGTGCCAGCAGCCAAGCGGGGACAGTTGGTACAACTAATGAAAAACTGTTTTTT
CASSQAGTVGTTNEKLFF
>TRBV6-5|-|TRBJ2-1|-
TGTGCCAGCAGTTACTCCGGCCAGGTAACCTACAATGAGCAGTTCTTC
CASSYSGQVTYNEQFF
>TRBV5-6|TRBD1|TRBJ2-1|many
TGTGCCAGCAGCTTGCTGACAGGGGTCCACAATGAGCAGTTCTTC
CASSLLTGVHNEQFF
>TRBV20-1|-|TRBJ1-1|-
TGCAGTGCTAGAGATTGGCAGGGGAACACTGAAGCTTTCTTT
CSARDWQGNTEAFF
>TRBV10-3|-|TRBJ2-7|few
TGTGCCATCAGTGAGTCGCAGGAGTCCTACGAGCAGTACTTC
CAISESQESYEQYF
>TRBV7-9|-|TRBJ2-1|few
TGTGCCAGCAGCTGGTGGGGGGGCTCTTACAATGAGCAGTTCTTC
CASSWWGGSYNEQFF
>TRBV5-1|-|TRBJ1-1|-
TGCGCCAGCAGCCCGGGATCAGCGGGGCCGGGCACTGAAGCTTTCTTT
CASSPGSAGPGTEAFF
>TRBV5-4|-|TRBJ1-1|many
TGTGCCAGCAGCACCGGACTCAGCGTGCCTGAAGCTTTCTTT
CASSTGLSVPEAFF
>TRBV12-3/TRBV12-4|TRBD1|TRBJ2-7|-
TGTGCCAGCAGCCCCCCCAGCACCGGGACAGACTACGAGCAGTACTTC
CASSPPSTGTDYEQYF